One sample yielded the 7 T cell receptor beta chains listed below, sequenced in a study of T cell repertoires in cytomegalovirus infection. TCRdb recomputed calls from the reads with MiXCR, one row per CDR3 protein. The table shows 510,000 or so distinct CDR3 sequences, with about 25% occurring only once. The sample comprised PBMCs. The receptors stem from a human donor in good health (CMV status not recorded). Some clones in this sample may be carry-over from other donors' samples.

This clonotype has at least ten counts. The V call is TRBV7-2, the J call TRBJ2-5; 7 nucleotides agree with TRBD2. Germline assignment: CDR1 SGHTA and CDR2 FQGNSA. V was clipped by 3 bases and J by 5 bases; unmatched bases: 9. The CDR3 runs to 15 residues. The CDR3 protein is CASSLGTTQGETQYF. The CDR3 DNA reads as TGTGCCAGCAGCTTGGGGACTACCCAGGGTGAGACCCAGTACTTC.

This clonotype was detected only a few times. This chain connects TRBV19 to TRBJ2-1; D uncertain. This CDR3 spans 13 amino acids. V was cut by 9 bases and J by 0 bases, with 9 bases left in between. CDR1 is LNHDA, CDR2 SQIVND, per germline (reference sequence). Here the CDR3 DNA reads TGTGCCAGCAAGACCAGCTCCTACAATGAGCAGTTCTTC. It encodes CASKTSSYNEQFF.

This clonotype showed up just a few times. The chain uses TRBV11-3 and TRBJ1-6; D is perhaps TRBD1 (6 bases). The germline CDR1 and CDR2 sequences are SGHNT and YENEEA. The V end lost 7 bases, the J end lost 5 bases, and 12 bases lay between the germline ends. The length of the CDR3 is 14 residues. This CDR3 reads CASTSGTHNSPLHF. CDR3 bases: TGTGCCAGCACCTCCGGGACACATAATTCACCCCTCCACTTT.

The sample holds many counts of this clonotype. The V and J genes are TRBV7-8 and TRBJ2-1; no reliable D call. Between the trimmed V and J ends, which lost 0 bases and 5 bases, there was a span of 5 bases. This CDR3 is 13 amino acids long. CDR1 SGHVS and CDR2 FQNEAQ come from the germline V gene. The CDR3, as DNA: TGTGCCAGCAGCTTAGCTGCCGACAATGAGCAGTTCTTC. It codes for CASSLAADNEQFF. Based on the CDR3 plus reference TRBV7-8 and TRBJ2-1, the full variable domain is GAGVSQSPRYKVAKRGQDVALRCDPISGHVSLFWYQQALGQGPEFLTYFQNEAQLDKSGLPSDRFFAERPEGSVSTLKIQRTQQEDSAVYLCASSLAADNEQFFGPGTRLTVL.

The chain uses TRBV12-3 or TRBV12-4 and TRBJ1-4, with D unresolved. Trimming removed 3 bases at V and 6 bases at J, with 8 bases between. CDR3 length equals 13 residues. In DNA, the CDR3 is TGTGCCAGCAGTTTCGAAGAATATGAAAAACTGTTTTTT. It specifies CASSFEEYEKLFF.

V and J are TRBV14 and TRBJ2-5; 10 bases line up with TRBD2. Losses at the gene ends were 5 bases for V and 4 bases for J; bases not matched to a gene: 13. This CDR3 has 17 amino acids. Germline V CDR1 and CDR2: SGHDN, FVKESK. The DNA of the CDR3 is TGTGCCAGCAGCTCCCGTGGGGCTAGCGGGAGTAGAGAGACCCAGTACTTC. This codes for CASSSRGASGSRETQYF.

This chain connects TRBV27 to TRBJ1-5; TRBD1 matches at 9 bases. The CDR3 extends over 18 amino acids. V trimming: 0 bases; J trimming: 0 bases; junction bases outside the gene matches: 6. Germline lookup yields CDR1 MNHEY and CDR2 SMNVEV (reference sequence). CDR3 region: CASSLSGQGPYSNQPQHF. In DNA, the CDR3 is TGTGCCAGCAGTTTATCGGGACAGGGCCCTTATAGCAATCAGCCCCAGCATTTT.